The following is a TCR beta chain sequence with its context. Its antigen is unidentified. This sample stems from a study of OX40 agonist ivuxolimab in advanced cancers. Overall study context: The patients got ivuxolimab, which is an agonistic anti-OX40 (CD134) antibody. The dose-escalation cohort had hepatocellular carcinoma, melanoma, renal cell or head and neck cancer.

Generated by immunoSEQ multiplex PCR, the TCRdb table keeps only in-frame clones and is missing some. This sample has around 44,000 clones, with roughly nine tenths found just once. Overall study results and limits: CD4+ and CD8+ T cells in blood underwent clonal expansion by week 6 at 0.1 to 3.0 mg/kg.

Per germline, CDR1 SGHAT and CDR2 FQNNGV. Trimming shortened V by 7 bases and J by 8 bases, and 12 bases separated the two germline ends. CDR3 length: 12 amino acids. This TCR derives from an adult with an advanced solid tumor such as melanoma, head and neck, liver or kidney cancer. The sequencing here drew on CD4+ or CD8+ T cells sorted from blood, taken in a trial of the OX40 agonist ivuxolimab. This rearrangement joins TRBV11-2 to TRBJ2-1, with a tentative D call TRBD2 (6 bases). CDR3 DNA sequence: TGTGCCAGCATGAGGACGGGGGATGAGCAGTTCTTC. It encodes CASMRTGDEQFF.